The clone carrying this T cell receptor (beta chain) has only one observation. Other DNA sequences in this sample translate to the same CDR3. Original processing notes: Reference gene primer amplification gave estimated nucleated cell counts. The data were produced by immunoSEQ multiplex PCR, yet TCRdb's version contains in-frame clones alone and is incomplete. For V, J and clone size, that table is used; D and trimming come from the DNA. This sample has around 100,000 clones; approximately 89% occur once, and the top ten carry 2% to 2.5%. The CDR3 is 14 amino acids. Germline assignment: CDR1 SGHRS and CDR2 YFSETQ. V dropped 4 bases and J dropped 2; count of bases not matched to a gene: 5. The sample originates from a study of blood T cell repertoires in COVID-19. Looking at the study overall: Spain, Italy and the United States supplied samples that represented acute and convalescent COVID-19. Sample material is recorded as cDNA or gDNA derived from T cells, B-cell-depleted T cells, or PBMCs.

The gene calls are TRBV5-1 and TRBJ1-1; 7 bases fit TRBD1. The origin of this receptor is a middle-aged man with active COVID-19. The material sequenced was peripheral blood. The CDR3: CASSPGTANTEAFF. As DNA, the CDR3 is TGCGCCAGCAGCCCCGGGACAGCCAACACTGAAGCTTTCTTT.